This record covers a single TCR beta chain. Antigen: not known. Produced via immunoSEQ multiplex PCR; TCRdb's table is partial and in-frame only. The sample carries approximately 50,000 clones, approximately 90% recorded once. This sample was included in a study of graft-versus-host responses after intestinal transplantation. Study-wide background: Transplant types were multivisceral, liver-intestinal, or isolated intestinal.

Study observations and caveats: Peak circulating GvH clone levels were associated with early post-transplant HvG declines. GvH clones occurred in recipient marrow; some first appeared in ileum or blood.

V dropped 3 bases and J dropped 5 bases, with 20 bases sitting between them. The germline CDR1 and CDR2 sequences are MNHEY and SMNVEV (reference sequence). CDR3 size: 18 residues. The chain carries TRBV27 and TRBJ1-6; TRBD1 might be the D (6 bases). The TCR sequence derives from a human patient who received an intestinal transplant, so some T cells may come from the graft donor. Sequenced here: PBMCs, sampled 26 days after transplant. CDR3 coding DNA: TGTGCCAGCAGTTTGTCAAACTCCGGGGGGCGGAATAATTCACCCCTCCACTTT. Its protein is CASSLSNSGGRNNSPLHF.